This T cell receptor (beta chain) derives from a study of T cells in Graves' hyperthyroidism and ophthalmopathy. RNA transcripts served as the template for amplifying TCR beta CDR3 regions. In the first-round RT-PCR of the TCR CDR3, the HTBI primer set was used. TCRdb re-called the multiplex PCR reads with MiXCR, one entry per CDR3 protein. The sample carries about 570,000 distinct CDR3 sequences, 40% to 55% recorded once. This clonotype was seen more than once but under ten times. Its cognate antigen is unknown. This may come from a read error, since a much larger clone is one base off. Reasons for excluding patients were uncontrolled infection, other autoimmune disease, pregnancy or lactation. Clinical symptoms, serum thyroxine and TRAb, thyroid ultrasound and orbital computed tomography together formed the diagnostic basis. Germline CDR1 SGHRS, CDR2 YFSETQ. This CDR3 comprises 15 residues. Regarding the study as a whole: Within blood appeared most thyroid clonotypes that had expanded above 0.001. A model of 13 V-J features distinguished ophthalmopathy from stable hyperthyroidism.

Sequenced: peripheral blood or thyroid tissue (not recorded which). This sequence joins TRBV5-1 and TRBJ1-5; D perhaps matches TRBD1 (5 bases). The receptor's source is an adult woman with Graves' disease, either hyperthyroidism or ophthalmopathy (not recorded which). The CDR3 bases are TGCGCCAGCAGCCCTACCGACAGTAGCAATCGGCCCCAGCATTTT. It specifies CASSPTDSSNRPQHF.